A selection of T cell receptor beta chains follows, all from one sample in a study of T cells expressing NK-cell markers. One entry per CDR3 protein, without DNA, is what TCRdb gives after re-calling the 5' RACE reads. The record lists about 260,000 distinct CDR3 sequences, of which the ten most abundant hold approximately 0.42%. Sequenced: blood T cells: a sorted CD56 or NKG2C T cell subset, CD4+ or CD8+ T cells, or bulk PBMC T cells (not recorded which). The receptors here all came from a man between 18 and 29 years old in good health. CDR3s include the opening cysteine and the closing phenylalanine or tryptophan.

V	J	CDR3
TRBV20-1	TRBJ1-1	CSASPSNTEAFF
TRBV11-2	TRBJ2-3	CASSLDRGRDTQYF
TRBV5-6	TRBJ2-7	CASSRPPGDYEQYF
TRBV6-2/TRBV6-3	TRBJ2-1	CAGSRGNEQFF
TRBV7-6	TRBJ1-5	CASSRSTGLLAQHF
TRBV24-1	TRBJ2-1	CATSDLLQGNNEQFF
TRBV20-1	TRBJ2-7	CSARYRGSMRNEQYF
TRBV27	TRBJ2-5	CASSLYRDQETQYF
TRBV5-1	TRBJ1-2	CASSAGHSYGYTF
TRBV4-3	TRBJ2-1	CASSHSLRGPENEQFF
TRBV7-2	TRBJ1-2	CASSLAVGQGYTF